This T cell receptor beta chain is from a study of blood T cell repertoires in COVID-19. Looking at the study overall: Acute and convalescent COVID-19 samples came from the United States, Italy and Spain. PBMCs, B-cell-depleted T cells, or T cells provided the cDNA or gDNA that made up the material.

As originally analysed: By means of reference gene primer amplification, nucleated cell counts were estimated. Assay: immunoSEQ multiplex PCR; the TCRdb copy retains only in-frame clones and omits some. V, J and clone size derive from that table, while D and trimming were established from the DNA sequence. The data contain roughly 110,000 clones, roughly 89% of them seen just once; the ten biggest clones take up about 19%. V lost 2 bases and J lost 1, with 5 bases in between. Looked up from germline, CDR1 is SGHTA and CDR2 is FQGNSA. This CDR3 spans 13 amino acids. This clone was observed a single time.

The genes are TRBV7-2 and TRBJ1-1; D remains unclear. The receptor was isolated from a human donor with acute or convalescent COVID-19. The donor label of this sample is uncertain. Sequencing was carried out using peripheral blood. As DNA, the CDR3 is TGTGCCAGCAGCTTACAGTCGAACACTGAAGCTTTCTTT. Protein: CASSLQSNTEAFF.